This T cell receptor (beta chain) was found in a study of regulatory T cells in long-lasting Graves disease. Time point defined: persistent/refractory GD, antithyroid drugs over 5 years with positive TRAb. Construction of the TCR library relied on RNA isolated from PBMCs. This clonotype has a handful of counts. Both iRepertoire HTBI primers and Arm-PCR of CDR3 regions were used to build the TCR beta libraries. TCRdb recomputed calls from the multiplex PCR reads with MiXCR, one row per CDR3 protein. The sample has around 340,000 distinct CDR3 sequences, roughly a fifth seen once. The receptor was isolated from a female donor with Graves disease. Here the sequenced sample was peripheral blood mononuclear cells (PBMCs), taken when the disease was refractory, from a patient treated with antithyroid drugs.

CDR3 coding DNA: TGTGCCAGCAGCCAAGACCGTTTTGGGACAGACTATGGCTACACCTTC. This codes for CASSQDRFGTDYGYTF. This sequence joins TRBV3-1 and TRBJ1-2; 7 bases are a match to TRBD1. The germline V gene has CDR1 LGHDT and CDR2 YNNKEL (reference sequence). The CDR3 contains 16 residues. With V trimmed by 0 bases and J by 3 bases, 7 bases remained unmatched.